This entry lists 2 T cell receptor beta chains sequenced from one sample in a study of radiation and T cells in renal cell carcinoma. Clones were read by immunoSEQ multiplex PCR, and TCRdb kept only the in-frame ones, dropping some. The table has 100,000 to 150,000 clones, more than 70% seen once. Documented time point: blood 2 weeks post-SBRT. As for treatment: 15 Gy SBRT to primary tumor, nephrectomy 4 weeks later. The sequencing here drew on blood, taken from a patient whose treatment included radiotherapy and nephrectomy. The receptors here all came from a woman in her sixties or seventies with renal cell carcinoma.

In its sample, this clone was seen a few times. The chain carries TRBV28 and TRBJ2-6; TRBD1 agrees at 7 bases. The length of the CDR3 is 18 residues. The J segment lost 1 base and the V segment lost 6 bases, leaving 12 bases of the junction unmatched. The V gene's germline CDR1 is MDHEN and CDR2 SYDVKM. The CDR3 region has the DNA TGTGCCAGCAGACAAGACAGGGTTCTTCTTTCTGGGGCCAACGTCCTGACTTTC. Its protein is CASRQDRVLLSGANVLTF.

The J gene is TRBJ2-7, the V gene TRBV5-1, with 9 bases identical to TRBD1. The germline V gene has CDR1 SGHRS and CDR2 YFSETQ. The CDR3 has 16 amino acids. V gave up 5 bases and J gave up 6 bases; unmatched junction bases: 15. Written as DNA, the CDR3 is TGCGCCAGCAGTCACGAGGCCGGGACAGGGTCCCTCGAGCAGTACTTC. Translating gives CASSHEAGTGSLEQYF.